The 18 T cell receptor beta chains in this list originate from one sample, sequenced in a study of T cell responses to AZD1222 COVID-19 vaccine (dated by TCRdb to the early 2020s). The time point label for this specimen denotes: baseline before first vaccination. Libraries came from the immunoSEQ multiplex PCR assay. TCRdb provides this immuneACCESS table in a form limited to in-frame rearrangements. Some clones are lacking; in checked studies, under half of them reflect an unresolved V gene, and why the rest are absent is not known. The sample records about 130,000 clones, 90% to 95% of which are singletons. The top ten clones comprise 3.1% of the sample. The sequencing used peripheral blood, collected on day 0 of AZD1222 vaccination. The source is an adult in good health.

The V gene is TRBV2, the J gene TRBJ2-2; D may be TRBD1 (6 bases). Germline values: CDR1 SNHLY, CDR2 FYNNEI. The CDR3 runs 15 residues. V shed 4 bases and J shed 6 bases, with 15 bases lying between them. CDR3 region: CASSAETGVAGELFF. In DNA, the CDR3 is TGTGCCAGCAGTGCAGAGACAGGCGTGGCCGGGGAGCTGTTTTTT. Full variable domain (outside the CDR3, taken from reference TRBV2 and TRBJ2-2): EPEVTQTPSHQVTQMGQEVILRCVPISNHLYFYWYRQILGQKVEFLVSFYNNEISEKSEIFDDQFSVERPDGSNFTLKIRSTKLEDSAMYFCASSAETGVAGELFFGEGSRLTVL.

This clone has just one count. The genes are TRBV7-2 and TRBJ1-1; no clear D gene. From germline, CDR1 is SGHTA and CDR2 FQGNSA. Trimming stripped 3 bases from V and 4 bases from J, with 9 bases between. The CDR3 is 13 amino acids. In DNA, the CDR3 is TGTGCCAGCAGCTTCTCAGTTGGCACTGAAGCTTTCTTT. This translates into CASSFSVGTEAFF.

The chain employs TRBV5-5 and TRBJ2-7; perhaps TRBD2 as D (5 bases). Trimming left V 3 bases short and J 3 bases short, with 13 bases between. Germline V gene lookup returns CDR1 SGHKS and CDR2 YYEKEE (reference sequence). The CDR3 loop spans 14 amino acids. This chain's CDR3 is CASSWEHGNYEQYF. The CDR3, as DNA: TGTGCCAGCAGCTGGGAGCACGGGAACTACGAGCAGTACTTC.

This sequence joins TRBV5-1 and TRBJ1-4; 8 bases align to TRBD1. The CDR3 has 17 amino acids. V lost 4 bases, J lost 0 bases, and 8 bases stayed unmatched. Germline-derived CDR1 and CDR2 are SGHRS and YFSETQ. The CDR3 protein is CASSPNRGSATNEKLFF. Here the CDR3 DNA reads TGCGCCAGCAGCCCAAACAGGGGGAGTGCAACTAATGAAAAACTGTTTTTT.

This clone has only one observation. V usage is TRBV14 and J usage is TRBJ1-2; D is perhaps TRBD1 (5 bases). CDR1 SGHDN and CDR2 FVKESK come from the germline V gene. The V end was cut by 0 bases, the J end by 4 bases, with 15 bases between. This CDR3 is built from 16 residues. Here the CDR3 DNA reads TGTGCCAGCAGCCAAGAAGGGGTGGGAAAGGTCTATGGCTACACCTTC. Its translation: CASSQEGVGKVYGYTF.

The V and J genes are TRBV3-1 (or the pseudogene TRBV3-2) and TRBJ1-6; no clear D gene. CDR1 is LGHDT and CDR2 is YNNKEL in the germline V gene (reference sequence). CDR3 length equals 14 residues. Deletions cut 4 bases from V and 7 bases from J, with 11 bases between. CDR3 nucleotides: TGTGCCAGCAGCCGCCCCGGAGAGAATTCACCCCTCCACTTT. This encodes CASSRPGENSPLHF.

V and J are TRBV18 and TRBJ1-1; no definite D call. This CDR3 is 15 amino acids long. Trimming removed 6 bases at V and 0 bases at J, with 14 bases between. The V gene's germline CDR1 is KGHSH and CDR2 LQKENI. The DNA of the CDR3 is TGTGCCAGCTCCCTTTCCCAGATCATGAACACTGAAGCTTTCTTT. Amino acid sequence: CASSLSQIMNTEAFF. The variable domain in full, completed from reference TRBV18 and TRBJ1-1, reads NAGVMQNPRHLVRRRGQEARLRCSPMKGHSHVYWYRQLPEEGLKFMVYLQKENIIDESGMPKERFSAEFPKEGPSILRIQQVVRGDSAAYFCASSLSQIMNTEAFFGQGTRLTVV.

The chain links TRBV5-4 to TRBJ1-2, with D maybe TRBD1 (6 bases). The germline CDR1 and CDR2 sequences are SGHNT and YYREEE (reference sequence). The V gene lost 3 bases and the J gene lost 5 bases, with 17 bases spanning the gap. The CDR3 sequence is 15 residues long. CDR3: CASSSPQQGRYGYTF. Written as DNA, the CDR3 is TGTGCCAGCAGCTCTCCCCAACAGGGCCGGTATGGCTACACCTTC.

The V call is TRBV19, the J call TRBJ2-7; D is uncertain. Germline V gene sequence: CDR1 LNHDA, CDR2 SQIVND (reference sequence). The CDR3 length is 11 residues. V gave up 4 bases and J gave up 3 bases, with 4 bases separating them. CDR3 residues: CASSRGYEQYF. The CDR3, as DNA: TGTGCCAGTAGTAGGGGCTACGAGCAGTACTTC.

This chain joins TRBV2 and TRBJ1-2, with 7 bases that match TRBD1. V dropped 7 bases and J dropped 8; count of bases not matched to a gene: 16. CDR1 is SNHLY, CDR2 FYNNEI, per germline. CDR3 size: 15 residues. CDR3 protein: CASISKGTAIRGYTF. DNA for the CDR3: TGTGCCAGCATCTCAAAGGGGACAGCGATTCGAGGCTACACCTTC.

In its sample, this clone was seen once. This chain uses TRBV13 with TRBJ2-2; TRBD2 is a possible D gene (5 bases). Trimming removed 3 bases from V and 0 bases from J, with 17 bases in between. The germline V gene has CDR1 PRHDT and CDR2 FYEKMQ (reference sequence). The CDR3 sequence is 18 residues long. CDR3 residues: CASSFPSGLAANTGELFF. CDR3 DNA: TGTGCCAGCAGCTTCCCCTCCGGGCTAGCAGCGAACACCGGGGAGCTGTTTTTT.

The chain is built from TRBV24-1 and TRBJ1-2; the D gene is possibly TRBD1 (5 bases). Trimming pared 0 bases from V and 6 bases from J, leaving 10 bases between. The CDR3 totals 14 residues. The germline V gene encodes CDR1 KGHDR and CDR2 SFDVKD. The chain's CDR3 is CATSDLRGRDGYTF. The CDR3 DNA is TGTGCCACCAGTGATTTGCGGGGGAGGGATGGCTACACCTTC.

This clone was seen only once. The V and J genes are TRBV6-4 and TRBJ2-6; D is ambiguous. The ends were cut back, 0 bases at V and 4 bases at J, with 4 bases in the middle. The germline gives CDR1 MRHNA, CDR2 SNTAGT. The CDR3 extends over 14 amino acids. Here the CDR3 reads CASSDSPGANVLTF. For the CDR3, the DNA is TGTGCCAGCAGTGACTCCCCCGGGGCCAACGTCCTGACTTTC.

The V and J genes are TRBV13 and TRBJ2-7, with 10 nucleotides matching TRBD2. After removal of 2 bases from V and 5 bases from J, the junction contained 9 bases not matched to a gene. The V gene's germline CDR1 is PRHDT and CDR2 FYEKMQ (reference sequence). CDR3 size: 16 residues. DNA for the CDR3: TGTGCCAGCAGCTTAACCCCCCTAGCGGGAGATCACGAGCAGTACTTC. This encodes CASSLTPLAGDHEQYF.

The chain recombines TRBV7-9 with TRBJ1-5; D is ambiguous. V lost 2 bases to trimming and J lost 0 bases, with 14 bases between them. Germline lookup yields CDR1 SEHNR and CDR2 FQNEAQ (reference sequence). This CDR3 is built from 17 residues. The CDR3 protein is CASSLFPGTSSNQPQHF. The CDR3 DNA is TGTGCCAGCAGCTTATTCCCGGGAACTTCTAGCAATCAGCCCCAGCATTTT.

The chain has TRBV6-5 and TRBJ1-2; the D is unclear. CDR1 is MNHEY and CDR2 is SVGAGI in the germline V gene. The CDR3 contains 12 residues. The germline V and J ends were trimmed by 6 bases and 1 base, with 6 bases remaining between them. The CDR3 sequence is CASRRLNYGYTF. The CDR3 nucleotides read TGTGCCAGCAGACGGCTTAACTATGGCTACACCTTC.

The chain couples TRBV7-8 to TRBJ2-1, with 15 bases fitting TRBD2. V trimming: 8 bases; J trimming: 8 bases; junction bases outside the gene matches: 1. The CDR3 is made up of 13 amino acids. The germline CDR1 and CDR2 sequences are SGHVS and FQNEAQ. The CDR3 nucleotides read TGTGCCAGCGGGACTAGCGGGAGGTATGAGCAGTTCTTC. Its protein product is CASGTSGRYEQFF.

The chain employs TRBV2 and TRBJ1-2; 11 bases are shared with TRBD1. The V segment lost 6 bases and the J segment 5 bases; nucleotides outside the gene matches: 5. The germline V gene encodes CDR1 SNHLY and CDR2 FYNNEI. The CDR3 sequence is 14 residues long. CDR3 protein: CASSQDRGRYGYTF. Written as DNA, the CDR3 is TGTGCCAGCAGCCAGGACAGGGGGCGATATGGCTACACCTTC.